This entry lists 22 T cell receptor beta chains sequenced from one sample in a study of shared clonotypes between healthy human individuals. Generated by immunoSEQ multiplex PCR, the TCRdb table keeps only in-frame clones and is missing some. This sample has some 1 million clones, with about 77% found just once. The specimen was memory CD4+ T cells sorted from blood. The subset here: CD45RA-negative fraction. The receptor source for this set is a man younger than 30 in good health.

The chain recombines TRBV7-9 with TRBJ1-2; D uncertain. The CDR3 extends over 11 amino acids. Looked up from germline, CDR1 is SEHNR and CDR2 is FQNEAQ (reference sequence). V was shortened by 3 bases and J by 8 bases, with 7 bases between the two germline ends. CDR3 amino acids: CASSFTWGYTF. The DNA for the CDR3 is TGTGCCAGCAGCTTTACGTGGGGCTACACCTTC.

CDR3: CASSQGGTQPQHF. CDR3 sequence (DNA): TGTGCCAGCAGTCAAGGGGGGACACAGCCCCAGCATTTT. V usage is TRBV2 and J usage is TRBJ1-5; a possible D gene is TRBD1 (6 bases). The CDR3 spans 13 residues. Trimming pared 5 bases from V and 7 bases from J, leaving 12 bases between. Germline loops: CDR1 SNHLY, CDR2 FYNNEI.

The V call is TRBV6-1, the J call TRBJ2-5, with 7 bases aligning to TRBD2. V shed 6 bases and J 1 base; nucleotides not matched to a gene: 8. Germline CDR1 reads MNHNS; CDR2 reads SASEGT. This CDR3 region has 15 residues. CDR3 DNA: TGTGCCAGCAGACAAAGGGCTAGCGGCCAAGAGACCCAGTACTTC. As protein: CASRQRASGQETQYF.

As to this clone: Mismatch with germline at one junction end may stem from a read error. V gene TRBV6-5 combines with J gene TRBJ2-5; D unresolved. This CDR3 is 14 amino acids long. Germline CDR1 and CDR2: MNHEY and SVGAGI. CDR3 region: CAISESGYKETQYF. CDR3 sequence (DNA): TGTGCCATCAGTGAGTCCGGGTACAAGGAGACCCAGTACTTC.

This clone came up once. This chain uses TRBV29-1 with TRBJ1-2; TRBD1 aligns across 10 bases. Germline-derived CDR1 and CDR2 are SQVTM and ANQGSEA. This CDR3 region has 13 residues. Trimming at V came to 7 bases and at J to 5 bases, leaving 7 bases not matched to a gene. The CDR3: CSAIRQGAYGYTF. The CDR3, as DNA: TGCAGCGCTATCAGACAGGGGGCATATGGCTACACCTTC.

To note about this clone: The identical CDR3 is also encoded by other nucleotide sequences in the sample. The gene calls are TRBV30 and TRBJ1-5, with no clear D. The V end lost 0 bases, the J end lost 0 bases, and 3 bases lay between the germline ends. Per the germline V gene, CDR1 is GTSNPN and CDR2 is SVGIG (reference sequence). The CDR3 loop spans 13 amino acids. CDR3 DNA sequence: TGTGCCTGGAGTGTAAATAGCAATCAGCCCCAGCATTTT. Its translation: CAWSVNSNQPQHF. The full variable domain, completed using reference TRBV30 and TRBJ1-5, is SQTIHQWPATLVQPVGSPLSLECTVEGTSNPNLYWYRQAAGRGLQLLFYSVGIGQISSEVPQNLSASRPQDRQFILSSKKLLLSDSGFYLCAWSVNSNQPQHFGDGTRLSIL.

This clone occurred a few times. The chain combines TRBV29-1 with TRBJ1-6, with 9 bases lining up with TRBD1. V trimming: 5 bases; J trimming: 6 bases; junction bases outside the gene matches: 5. The V gene's germline CDR1 is SQVTM and CDR2 ANQGSEA. The CDR3 runs 14 residues. CDR3: CSVKTGGFNSPLHF. The CDR3 DNA reads TGCAGCGTTAAGACAGGGGGATTTAATTCACCCCTCCACTTT.

V is TRBV6-6 and J is TRBJ1-5; possible D gene TRBD1, 6 bases. Trimming pared 4 bases from V and 3 bases from J, leaving 10 bases between. The CDR3 totals 14 residues. Germline lookup yields CDR1 MNHNY and CDR2 SVGAGI (reference sequence). The CDR3 DNA sequence: TGTGCCAGCAGTTCGGACAGCTTCAATCAGCCCCAGCATTTT. Protein product: CASSSDSFNQPQHF.

The CDR3 DNA is TGTGCCATCAGTCCCATCGAGGCGAACACCGGGGAGCTGTTTTTT. This sequence encodes CAISPIEANTGELFF. The gene calls are TRBV10-3 and TRBJ2-2; D is undetermined. V lost 5 bases and J 0 bases, leaving 10 bases between the germline ends. The CDR3 has 15 amino acids. The germline V gene has CDR1 ENHRY and CDR2 SYGVKD.

The rearrangement uses TRBV10-3 and TRBJ2-5, with 7 nucleotides matching TRBD1. The CDR3 is 14 amino acids. J lost 2 bases, V lost 6 bases, and 6 bases had no gene match. The germline V gene encodes CDR1 ENHRY and CDR2 SYGVKD. DNA of the CDR3: TGTGCCATCAGCGACAGGGCGACACAAGAGACCCAGTACTTC. This sequence encodes CAISDRATQETQYF.

The chain combines TRBV7-2 with TRBJ1-6; 9 positions agree with TRBD1. The CDR3 totals 13 residues. Germline V lookup: CDR1 SGHTA, CDR2 FQGNSA. V was pared by 5 bases and J by 13 bases, with 6 bases of the junction left unmatched. As DNA, the CDR3 is TGTGCCAGCAGCCCGGGACAGGGTATTCCCCTCCACTTT. Encoded protein: CASSPGQGIPLHF.

The gene calls are TRBV11-2 and TRBJ1-1; 8 bases map to TRBD1. Trimming at V came to 0 bases and at J to 2 bases, leaving 8 bases not matched to a gene. The CDR3 sequence is 17 residues long. The V gene's germline CDR1 is SGHAT and CDR2 FQNNGV. The DNA for the CDR3 is TGTGCCAGCAGCTTAGATACCAGGGGGCTCTTTAACACTGAAGCTTTCTTT. Its translation: CASSLDTRGLFNTEAFF.

The chain employs TRBV15 and TRBJ2-3; 11 nucleotides align to TRBD2. The V segment lost 2 bases and the J segment 3 bases; nucleotides outside the gene matches: 4. From germline, CDR1 is LNHNV and CDR2 YYDKDF (reference sequence). The CDR3 loop spans 16 amino acids. CDR3 loop: CATSRRLAGGTDTQYF. CDR3 coding DNA: TGTGCCACCAGCAGACGTTTAGCGGGGGGGACAGATACGCAGTATTTT. The whole variable domain, remainder taken from reference TRBV15 and TRBJ2-3, is DAMVIQNPRYQVTQFGKPVTLSCSQTLNHNVMYWYQQKSSQAPKLLFHYYDKDFNNEADTPDNFQSRRPNTSFCFLDIRSPGLGDTAMYLCATSRRLAGGTDTQYFGPGTRLTVL.

Notes on this clone: This specimen includes other DNA sequences encoding the same CDR3. The V and J genes are TRBV7-3 and TRBJ2-2, with D possibly called TRBD1 or TRBD2 (5 bases each). Trimming cost V 5 bases and J 4 bases, with 11 bases left between them. The CDR3 is made up of 14 amino acids. Germline V gene sequence: CDR1 SGHTA, CDR2 FQGTGA. The CDR3 protein is CASSPRGGTGELFF. In DNA form, the CDR3 reads TGTGCCAGCAGCCCCCGTGGGGGCACCGGGGAGCTGTTTTTT.

The rearrangement links TRBV7-3 to TRBJ1-1, with 7 bases aligning to TRBD1. Germline lookup yields CDR1 SGHTA and CDR2 FQGTGA. The V segment lost 3 bases and the J segment 1 base; nucleotides outside the gene matches: 2. There are 14 residues in the CDR3. The CDR3 nucleotides read TGTGCCAGCAGCTTGCAGGGGGGGAACACTGAAGCTTTCTTT. The encoded protein is CASSLQGGNTEAFF.

V is TRBV6-1 and J is TRBJ1-2, with TRBD1 matching over 9 bases. Germline CDR1 reads MNHNS; CDR2 reads SASEGT. V lost 7 bases to trimming and J lost 1 base; unmatched junction nucleotides: 7. There are 15 residues in the CDR3. CDR3 nucleotide sequence: TGTGCCAGCATGACGCGGACAGGGGTTAACTATGGCTACACCTTC. It codes for CASMTRTGVNYGYTF.

In this sample, this clone turned up a few times. The chain joins TRBV5-1 to TRBJ1-2; a possible D gene is TRBD1 (6 bases). The CDR3 length is 15 residues. The ends were cut back, 5 bases at V and 0 bases at J, with 14 bases in the middle. Germline V gene lookup returns CDR1 SGHRS and CDR2 YFSETQ. CDR3 sequence (DNA): TGCGCCAGCAGAGGGTTGGGGGCAGCTAACTATGGCTACACCTTC. Its translation: CASRGLGAANYGYTF.

This clone was observed a few times. This sample includes further DNA sequences coding for the same CDR3. The chain couples TRBV15 to TRBJ1-2, with D unresolved. The V end lost 0 bases, the J end lost 4 bases, and 6 bases lay between the germline ends. Germline V gene lookup returns CDR1 LNHNV and CDR2 YYDKDF (reference sequence). This CDR3 is 13 amino acids long. This CDR3 is CATSRDRIYGYTF. CDR3 in DNA: TGTGCCACCAGCAGAGATAGAATCTATGGCTACACCTTC.

The chain recombines TRBV11-2 with TRBJ1-2; D is uncertain. V shed 4 bases and J shed 4 bases, with 10 bases lying between them. Germline values: CDR1 SGHAT, CDR2 FQNNGV. The CDR3 consists of 13 residues. The chain's CDR3 is CASSSQVGYGYTF. CDR3 bases: TGTGCCAGCAGCTCCCAGGTTGGCTATGGCTACACCTTC.

For this clone: This is likely an artifact of a read error, given a far larger clone one base away. Other DNA sequences in this specimen translate into the identical CDR3. The chain combines TRBV28 with TRBJ2-7; D call uncertain. The CDR3 is 12 residues long. Between the trimmed V and J ends, which lost 6 bases and 4 bases, there was a span of 10 bases. Per the germline V gene, CDR1 is MDHEN and CDR2 is SYDVKM. The CDR3 DNA follows: TGTGCCAGCAGCCTAGTAGGTTACGAGCAGTACTTC. As protein: CASSLVGYEQYF.

This clone showed up just a few times. The CDR3 region is CASSFIIRGEAFF. CDR3 DNA sequence: TGTGCCAGCAGTTTTATCATCAGGGGTGAAGCTTTCTTT. The V and J genes are TRBV28 and TRBJ1-1, with D possibly being TRBD1 (6 bases). Germline-derived CDR1 and CDR2 are MDHEN and SYDVKM. The CDR3 runs 13 residues. V was clipped by 3 bases and J by 7 bases, with 12 bases between them.

V is TRBV5-1 and J is TRBJ2-3; a possible D gene is TRBD1 (6 bases). CDR3 length equals 16 residues. Trimming left V 0 bases short and J 3 bases short, with 14 bases between. Germline CDR1 SGHRS, CDR2 YFSETQ. This CDR3 reads CASSLGQGLGTDTQYF. CDR3 DNA sequence: TGCGCCAGCAGCTTGGGGCAGGGGCTTGGGACAGATACGCAGTATTTT.